Following are 8 T cell receptor beta chains from one sample sequenced in a study of identical twins. Each CDR3 protein is one row after TCRdb ran MiXCR on the 5' RACE reads. The sample yields fewer than 350,000 distinct CDR3 sequences, 8% to 9% seen once. The same data also contributed to another study, on yellow fever vaccine responses in identical twins.

The specimen was memory (CD45RO+) T cells sorted from blood. These TCRs come from a woman aged 18-29 years in good health.

This clonotype was picked up a small number of times. The CDR3 region is CASSPAGQLFWAGELFF. In DNA, the CDR3 is TGTGCCAGCAGCCCAGCTGGACAGTTGTTTTGGGCCGGGGAGCTGTTTTTT. The rearrangement joins TRBV7-2 to TRBJ2-2, with D possibly TRBD1 on 6 matching bases. From germline, CDR1 is SGHTA and CDR2 FQGNSA. The CDR3 extends over 17 amino acids. The V end lost 5 bases, the J end lost 6 bases, and 22 bases lay between the germline ends.

This clonotype has more than one count but fewer than ten. This chain links TRBV15 with TRBJ2-1; 13 nucleotides agree with TRBD2. Germline V gene lookup returns CDR1 LNHNV and CDR2 YYDKDF (reference sequence). V gave up 2 bases and J gave up 5 bases; unmatched junction bases: 6. The CDR3 covers 17 residues. The CDR3 loop reads CATSRPRLAGGHNEQFF. CDR3 coding DNA: TGTGCCACCAGCAGACCTCGACTAGCGGGAGGACACAATGAGCAGTTCTTC.

This clonotype was detected a few times. V gene TRBV3-1 combines with J gene TRBJ1-6; the D is unclear. CDR1 and CDR2 (germline): LGHDT, YNNKEL (reference sequence). CDR3 size: 13 residues. V was clipped by 1 base and J by 8 bases, with 6 bases between them. The CDR3 spells CASSQGGHSPLHF. Here the CDR3 DNA reads TGTGCCAGCAGCCAAGGCGGGCATTCACCCCTCCACTTT.

This clonotype was observed a few times. This chain joins TRBV6-1 and TRBJ2-2, with no clear D. CDR1 and CDR2 from the germline V gene are MNHNS and SASEGT. V lost 5 bases and J lost 7, with 14 bases in between. The CDR3 extends over 14 amino acids. The CDR3 DNA is TGTGCCAGCAGTCCACGAATTCTGAGCGGGGAGCTGTTTTTT. Translation: CASSPRILSGELFF.

This clonotype was seen at least ten times. The chain carries TRBV5-1 and TRBJ2-1; 10 bases map to TRBD1. The CDR3 loop spans 14 amino acids. The V gene end was trimmed by 3 bases and the J gene end by 4 bases; junction bases not matched to a gene: 1. Germline V gives CDR1 SGHRS, CDR2 YFSETQ. CDR3 sequence reads: CASSSGQGYNEQFF. CDR3 bases: TGCGCCAGCAGCTCGGGACAGGGGTACAATGAGCAGTTCTTC. The full variable domain, with the rest looked up from reference TRBV5-1 and TRBJ2-1, is KAGVTQTPRYLIKTRGQQVTLSCSPISGHRSVSWYQQTPGQGLQFLFEYFSETQRNKGNFPGRFSGRQFSNSRSEMNVSTLELGDSALYLCASSSGQGYNEQFFGPGTRLTVL.

This clonotype was seen repeatedly, ten times or more. V gene TRBV7-9 combines with J gene TRBJ1-2; 8 nucleotides agree with TRBD1. Per the germline V gene, CDR1 is SEHNR and CDR2 is FQNEAQ (reference sequence). CDR3 length: 14 residues. The V and J ends lost 4 bases and 2 bases, in that order; junction bases with no gene match: 3. CDR3 nucleotides: TGTGCCAGCAGCTCGTGGACAGGGAACTATGGCTACACCTTC. Its translation: CASSSWTGNYGYTF.

This chain uses TRBV19 with TRBJ2-3; tentative D call: TRBD2 (5 bases). V dropped 6 bases and J dropped 0 bases, with 13 bases sitting between them. Germline-derived CDR1 and CDR2 are LNHDA and SQIVND (reference sequence). The CDR3 sequence is 15 residues long. CDR3: CASSRHGVSTDTQYF. CDR3 bases: TGTGCCAGTAGCCGGCACGGGGTAAGCACAGATACGCAGTATTTT.

This clonotype appeared a few times. The chain employs TRBV7-9 and TRBJ2-2; 13 bases line up with TRBD2. Trimming took 5 bases from V and 6 from J; bases not matched to a gene: 6. This CDR3 is 16 amino acids long. Germline V gene lookup returns CDR1 SEHNR and CDR2 FQNEAQ (reference sequence). The CDR3 loop is CASSPGLAGESGELFF. CDR3 DNA: TGTGCCAGCAGCCCTGGACTAGCGGGAGAGTCCGGGGAGCTGTTTTTT. The full variable domain, its missing parts supplied by reference TRBV7-9 and TRBJ2-2, is DTGVSQNPRHKITKRGQNVTFRCDPISEHNRLYWYRQTLGQGPEFLTYFQNEAQLEKSRLLSDRFSAERPKGSFSTLEIQRTEQGDSAMYLCASSPGLAGESGELFFGEGSRLTVL.